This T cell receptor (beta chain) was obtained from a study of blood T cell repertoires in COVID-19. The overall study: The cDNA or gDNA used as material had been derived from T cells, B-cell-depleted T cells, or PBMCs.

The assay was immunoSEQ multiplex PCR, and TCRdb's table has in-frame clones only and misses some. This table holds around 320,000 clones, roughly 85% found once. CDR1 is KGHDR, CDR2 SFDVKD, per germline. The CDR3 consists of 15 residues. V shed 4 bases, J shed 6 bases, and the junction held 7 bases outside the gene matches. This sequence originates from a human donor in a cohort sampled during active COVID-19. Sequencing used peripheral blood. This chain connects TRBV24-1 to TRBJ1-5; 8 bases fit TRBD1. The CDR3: CATSEDGQGGQPQHF. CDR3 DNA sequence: TGTGCCACCAGTGAAGACGGACAGGGCGGTCAGCCCCAGCATTTT.